This T cell receptor (beta chain) was captured in a study of T cells in Graves' hyperthyroidism and ophthalmopathy. In its sample, this clonotype was seen many times. Its antigen is not identified. RNA transcripts yielded amplified TCR beta CDR3 regions. TCR CDR3 regions were first amplified by RT-PCR with HTBI primers. Each CDR3 protein gets one entry after TCRdb re-called the multiplex PCR reads with MiXCR. Among 500,000 to 750,000 distinct CDR3 sequences listed, roughly 50% were seen once. Study-wide findings and caveats: A model of 13 V-J pairs discriminated ophthalmopathy from stable hyperthyroidism.

Germline assignment: CDR1 MGHRA and CDR2 YSYEKL. V shed 0 bases and J shed 1 base, with 7 bases lying between them. The CDR3 extends over 15 amino acids. The TCR comes from a woman in her late teens or twenties with Graves' hyperthyroidism. V is TRBV4-1 and J is TRBJ1-5; possible D gene TRBD1, 5 bases. The material sequenced was peripheral blood or thyroid tissue (not recorded which). CDR3 in DNA: TGCGCCAGCAGCCAAGATGGGGGAAGCAATCAGCCCCAGCATTTT. Its translation is CASSQDGGSNQPQHF.